Following are 5 T cell receptor beta chains from one sample sequenced in a study of T-cell reconstitution after alpha-beta-depleted transplantation in children. Preparation of the TCRbeta library involved a method that used unique molecular identifiers. TCRdb redid the calling of the PCR reads with MiXCR, one entry per CDR3 protein. Among hundreds of thousands of distinct CDR3 sequences, around 18% were seen once, and the ten largest hold 3.3%. The specimen was PBMCs from the stem cell graft donor, collected from the stem cell graft. Receptor source: a human donor who donated a stem cell graft to a child with acute lymphoblastic leukemia.

The J gene is TRBJ1-2, the V gene TRBV19; D is unresolved. Trimming removed 8 bases at V and 4 bases at J, with 14 bases between. This CDR3 has 13 residues. Germline CDR1 reads LNHDA; CDR2 reads SQIVND (reference sequence). The CDR3, as DNA: TGTGCCAGTCAACCCGGGATGATCTATGGCTACACCTTC. Translation: CASQPGMIYGYTF.

The chain employs TRBV4-1 and TRBJ2-3; a possible D gene is TRBD2 (6 bases). The CDR3 extends over 17 amino acids. Between the trimmed V and J ends, which lost 4 bases and 0 bases, there was a span of 17 bases. The germline CDR1 and CDR2 sequences are MGHRA and YSYEKL. The CDR3 here is CASSPIGMGTSTDTQYF. The CDR3 nucleotides are TGCGCCAGCAGCCCGATTGGTATGGGGACTAGCACAGATACGCAGTATTTT.

Details on this clonotype: One junction end does not reproduce the germline sequence, and a read error may be involved. The V call is TRBV5-1, the J call TRBJ2-6; 11 bases fit TRBD2. The CDR3 totals 19 residues. CDR1 and CDR2 from the germline V gene are SGHRS and YFSETQ. CDR3: CASNPQGLAGLSGANGLTF. For the CDR3, the DNA is TGCGCCAGCAACCCCCAAGGACTAGCGGGCCTCTCTGGGGCCAACGGCCTGACTTTC.

The rearrangement links TRBV20-1 to TRBJ2-1; D not certain. Germline-derived CDR1 and CDR2 are DFQATT and SNEGSKA (reference sequence). Trimming left V 6 bases short and J 8 bases short, with 14 bases between. The length of the CDR3 is 12 residues. The CDR3: CSALSSNHEQFF. For the CDR3, the DNA is TGCAGTGCCCTTAGTTCGAACCATGAGCAGTTCTTC.

This clonotype occurred a few times. The chain recombines TRBV20-1 with TRBJ2-1; unclear D gene. The CDR3 spans 14 residues. With 6 bases removed from V and 8 bases from J, the gap between germline ends came to 20 bases. Germline V CDR1 and CDR2: DFQATT, SNEGSKA (reference sequence). CDR3 coding DNA: TGCAGTGCAGAAGAACAGCGCCACGGGTATGAGCAGTTCTTC. Amino acids: CSAEEQRHGYEQFF.